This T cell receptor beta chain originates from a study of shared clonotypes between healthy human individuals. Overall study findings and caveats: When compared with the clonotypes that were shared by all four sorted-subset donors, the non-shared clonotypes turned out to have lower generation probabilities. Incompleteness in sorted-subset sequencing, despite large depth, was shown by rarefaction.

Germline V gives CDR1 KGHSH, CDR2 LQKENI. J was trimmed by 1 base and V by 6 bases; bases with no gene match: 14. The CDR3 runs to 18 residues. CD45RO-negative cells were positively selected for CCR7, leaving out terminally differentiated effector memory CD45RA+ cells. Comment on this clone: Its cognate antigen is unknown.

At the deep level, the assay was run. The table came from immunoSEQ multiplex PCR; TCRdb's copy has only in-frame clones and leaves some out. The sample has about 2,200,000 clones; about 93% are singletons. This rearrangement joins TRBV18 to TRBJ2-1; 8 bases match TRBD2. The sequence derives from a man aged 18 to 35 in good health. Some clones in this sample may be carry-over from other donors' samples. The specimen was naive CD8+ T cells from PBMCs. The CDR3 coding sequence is TGTGCCAGCTCCACGAGGGAGCGGGAGTTCAGGTCCTACAATGAGCAGTTCTTC. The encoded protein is CASSTREREFRSYNEQFF.